A selection of T cell receptor beta chains follows, all from one sample in a study of CD8 T cells in ankylosing spondylitis. TCRdb independently ran MiXCR on the 5' RACE reads; one entry per CDR3 protein. The sample contains around 180,000 distinct CDR3 sequences, 13% of which appear only once. Source material: blood, either unsorted or a sorted T cell fraction (not recorded which). The receptors originated from a female donor with ankylosing spondylitis or in good health (not recorded which). CDR3s include the opening cysteine and the closing phenylalanine or tryptophan. D genes are given only for firm matches. Expanded clones are given a class, and other clones once, few, many or no size at all.

J | V | size | D | DNA | CDR3
TRBJ2-5 | TRBV6-1 | many | TRBD1 | TGTGCCAGCAGCTCGGGACAGACATACCAAGAGACCCAGTACTTC | CASSSGQTYQETQYF
TRBJ1-3 | TRBV29-1 | few | NA | TGCAGCGTCTGGTTGAGGGCAGGAGGAAACACCATATATTTT | CSVWLRAGGNTIYF
TRBJ2-3 | TRBV5-1 | many | NA | TGCGCCAGCAGCTCCGCTAGCACAGATACGCAGTATTTT | CASSSASTDTQYF
TRBJ2-3 | TRBV12-3/TRBV12-4 | few | TRBD1 | TGTGCCAGCAGCCAATACAGGGGGCGGACAGATACGCAGTATTTT | CASSQYRGRTDTQYF
TRBJ2-1 | TRBV20-1 | many | TRBD2 | TGCAGTGGCCCTGGACTAGCGGGAATGTCCAATGAGCAGTTCTTC | CSGPGLAGMSNEQFF
TRBJ1-3 | TRBV12-3/TRBV12-4 | many | NA | TGTGCCAGCAGCCCCTTGGGGTGGGGAAACACCATATATTTT | CASSPLGWGNTIYF
TRBJ1-1 | TRBV7-9 | many | NA | TGTGCCAGCAAGGAAATGGGGACACCGAACACTGAAGCTTTCTTT | CASKEMGTPNTEAFF
TRBJ1-1 | TRBV5-1 | NA | NA | TGCGCCAGCAGCTTGGCCACAGTCGCCACTGAAGCTTTCTTT | CASSLATVATEAFF
TRBJ2-3 | TRBV20-1 | few | TRBD2 | TGCCGACTCCTAGCGGTTAGCACAGATACGCAGTATTTT | CRLLAVSTDTQYF
TRBJ1-6 | TRBV7-2 | NA | TRBD1 | TGTGCCAGCAGCTTAGGGGGGACAGGGAGTTCACCCCTCCACTTT | CASSLGGTGSSPLHF
TRBJ2-6 | TRBV29-1 | many | TRBD1 | TGCAGCGCTTTCACAGGGGGCGGCCCTGGGGCCAACGTCCTGACTTTC | CSAFTGGGPGANVLTF
TRBJ2-7 | TRBV20-1 | NA | TRBD1 | TGCAGTGCGAACCGGGACAGTCCGGGGCAGTACTTC | CSANRDSPGQYF
TRBJ2-2 | TRBV18 | NA | TRBD1 | TGTGCCAGCTCACGGGACAGCCCCGCGAACACCGGGGAGCTGTTTTTT | CASSRDSPANTGELFF